Listed below are T cell receptor beta chains from one sample, sequenced in a study of CD8+CD57+ T cells in acquired aplastic anemia. From the reads, TCRdb called clonotypes with MiXCR, one entry per CDR3 protein. The repertoire holds some 410,000 distinct CDR3 sequences, with under 80% as singletons. Material: sorted CD4+, CD8+, or CD8+CD57+ T cells (not recorded which) from PBMCs. Receptors were obtained from a human donor in good health, serving as a control. CDR3s include the opening cysteine and the closing phenylalanine or tryptophan. A D gene is named only where the DNA matches it firmly. Some rows have no size entry. The others give once, few or many, or a class for an expanded clone.

j_call v_call d_call clone_size cdr3_aa cdr3_nt
TRBJ1-1 TRBV14 . once CASSREGKCTEAFF TGTGCCAGCAGCCGAGAGGGGAAGTGCACTGAAGCTTTCTTT
TRBJ1-2 TRBV10-3 . . CAISESTGDGYTF TGTGCCATCAGTGAGTCGACGGGAGATGGCTACACCTTC
TRBJ2-1 TRBV25-1 TRBD1 . CACSEPGTGYNEQFF TGTGCCTGCAGTGAACCGGGGACAGGTTACAATGAGCAGTTCTTC
TRBJ1-1 TRBV10-3 TRBD1 few CAILGQGNTEAFF TGTGCCATCCTGGGACAGGGAAACACTGAAGCTTTCTTT
TRBJ2-1 TRBV20-1 TRBD2 . CSARSSGGNNEQFF TGCAGTGCTAGATCTAGCGGGGGGAACAATGAGCAGTTCTTC
TRBJ2-1 TRBV6-6 . many CATVEPYNEQFF TGTGCCACCGTCGAACCCTACAATGAGCAGTTCTTC
TRBJ2-7 TRBV7-3 TRBD1 . CASSPGQGLTHEQYF TGTGCCAGCAGCCCCGGACAGGGCCTTACCCACGAGCAGTACTTC
TRBJ1-1 TRBV29-1 . . CSAGEGFF TGCAGCGCCGGGGAGGGTTTCTTT
TRBJ1-5 TRBV7-3 . . CASSSYRGQPTSF TGTGCCAGCAGTTCTTACCGGGGTCAGCCCACGAGTTTT
TRBJ2-5 TRBV2 TRBD2 . CASGGEEETQYF TGTGCCAGCGGGGGGGAGGAAGAGACCCAGTACTTC
TRBJ2-6 TRBV7-6 TRBD1 many CASSRGPGANVLTF TGTGCCAGCAGCAGGGGGCCTGGGGCCAACGTCCTGACTTTC
TRBJ1-5 TRBV2 . . CATSLGVNQPQHF TGTGCCACCAGTCTGGGGGTCAATCAGCCCCAGCATTTT
TRBJ1-3 TRBV5-4 . . CASTPEPAGAGNTIYF TGTGCCAGCACCCCCGAGCCGGCGGGGGCTGGAAACACCATATATTTT
TRBJ2-2 TRBV7-3 TRBD2 many CASSPIGLALTGELFF TGTGCCAGCAGCCCAATCGGACTAGCGCTTACCGGGGAGCTGTTTTTT
TRBJ1-2 TRBV6-5 . many CASRDLYGYTF TGTGCCAGTAGGGATTTATATGGCTACACCTTC
TRBJ2-3 TRBV7-2 . . CASSVLQCRTDTQYF TGTGCCAGCAGCGTATTACAGTGCCGCACAGATACGCAGTATTTT
TRBJ2-3 TRBV5-1 . many CASSLDMFRPTDTQYF TGCGCCAGCAGCTTGGATATGTTTCGACCCACAGATACGCAGTATTTT
TRBJ2-7 TRBV2 TRBD1 few CASSGTGGGYEQYF TGTGCCAGCAGTGGGACAGGGGGGGGTTACGAGCAGTACTTC
TRBJ2-7 TRBV7-4 . once CASSYSRVYNAQYF TGTGCCAGCAGTTACTCCAGAGTGTACAATGCGCAGTACTTC
TRBJ1-2 TRBV19 . . CASSLGMEGNYRFSF TGTGCCAGTAGTTTAGGGATGGAAGGTAACTATCGCTTTAGTTTC
TRBJ1-1 TRBV29-1 . . CSVAETQETEDFF TGCAGCGTGGCCGAGACCCAAGAGACTGAGGACTTCTTT
TRBJ2-5 TRBV4-3 . . CASSHGLSLSQETQYF TGCGCCAGCAGCCACGGGTTGTCGCTCTCTCAAGAGACCCAGTACTTC
TRBJ2-1 TRBV15 . . CATSLPTDSYNEQFF TGTGCCACCAGCTTACCCACCGACTCGTACAATGAGCAGTTCTTC
TRBJ1-3 TRBV20-1 . many CSAREGGTGNTIYF TGCAGTGCTAGAGAAGGCGGGACTGGAAACACCATATATTTT
TRBJ2-7 TRBV7-3 TRBD1 . CASSTHTGERSPLYF TGTGCCAGCAGCACCCACACAGGGGAACGTTCACCCCTCTACTTC
TRBJ2-5 TRBV7-6 TRBD2 many CASSSGRLAGVETQYF TGTGCCAGCAGCTCGGGAAGACTAGCGGGGGTAGAGACCCAGTACTTC
TRBJ1-2 TRBV9 . . CASSYHGAQDYDRYTF TGTGCCAGCAGCTACCACGGGGCACAGGACTACGATCGCTACACCTTC
TRBJ1-6 TRBV11-2 TRBD1 . CASSQQGTNSPLHF TGTGCCAGCAGCCAACAGGGGACTAATTCACCCCTCCACTTT
TRBJ2-3 TRBV18 . few CASSPTGFTDTQYF TGTGCCAGCTCACCTACAGGGTTCACAGATACGCAGTATTTT
TRBJ1-2 TRBV7-2 . . CAGSPARDHGYTF TGTGCCGGCAGCCCGGCGCGGGACCATGGCTACACCTTC
TRBJ1-2 TRBV15 TRBD1 . CATSRDYQGQGYGYTF TGTGCCACCAGCAGAGATTACCAGGGACAGGGCTATGGCTACACCTTC
TRBJ2-4 TRBV2 . . CASSLTKNIRYF TGTGCCAGCAGCTTAACCAAAAACATTCGGTACTTC
TRBJ2-5 TRBV19 . . CASSQGYETQYF TGTGCCAGTTCGCAGGGTTACGAGACCCAGTACTTC
TRBJ1-1 TRBV12-3/TRBV12-4 TRBD1 many CASSRPTGGAFF TGTGCCAGCAGTCGTCCGACAGGGGGAGCTTTCTTT
TRBJ2-1 TRBV5-1 . many CASSLGRAGGNEQFF TGCGCCAGCAGCTTGGGCCGGGCGGGCGGCAATGAGCAGTTCTTC
TRBJ2-7 TRBV7-3 . . CASSLNGREETQYF TGTGCCAGCAGCTTGAACGGGCGGGAAGAGACGCAGTACTTC
TRBJ1-4 TRBV5-1 . once CASSEGGAKLFF TGCGCCAGCAGTGAAGGCGGTGCAAAACTGTTTTTT
TRBJ2-2 TRBV12-3/TRBV12-4 . many CASSSRGGDTGELFF TGTGCCAGCAGTTCCAGGGGAGGGGACACCGGGGAGCTGTTTTTT
TRBJ2-3 TRBV29-1 . . CSVEGGGRTDTQYF TGCAGCGTTGAAGGCGGGGGCCGCACAGATACGCAGTATTTT
TRBJ2-1 TRBV20-1 TRBD1 . CSAETGAYGWQNEQSF TGCAGTGCTGAGACAGGGGCTTATGGCTGGCAGAATGAGCAGTCCTTC
TRBJ1-1 TRBV5-1 . . CASSLPGYGAEAFF TGTGCCAGCAGCTTGCCAGGGTACGGGGCTGAAGCTTTCTTT
TRBJ1-1 TRBV7-9 . many CASSLVWPGGMNTEAFF TGTGCCAGCAGCTTAGTATGGCCAGGCGGGATGAACACTGAAGCTTTCTTT
TRBJ1-1 TRBV7-2 . many CASSRSRGAARRNTEAFF TGTGCCAGCAGCAGGTCGCGTGGGGCGGCTAGAAGGAACACTGAAGCTTTCTTT